This record concerns one T cell receptor beta chain sequence. Its antigen is not yet known. Base qualities are not provided; no much larger clone lies one nucleotide away. This sample was included in a study of CD8+ T cells in alopecia areata (dated by TCRdb to 2016 to 2018). At the level of the whole study: Treated patients were enrolled in an open-label pilot trial of oral tofacitinib, 5 to 10 mg twice daily, for moderate-to-severe alopecia areata. Tofacitinib was given for 6 to 18 months, followed by 6 months of follow-up off drug to assess delayed response and recurrence. Disease severity in treated patients was measured with the SALT score, which quantifies the percentage of affected scalp surface area. To study T cell clonal expansion in alopecia areata, the researchers applied high-throughput TCRbeta sequencing to both the C3H/HeJ mouse model and human patients. In humans, TCRbeta sequencing was performed on scalp tissue and on sorted CD4+ and CD8+ peripheral blood T cells from healthy controls and from patients with patchy or totalis/universalis alopecia areata. Tofacitinib-treated patients had biopsies at baseline and at 4 and 24 weeks of treatment, with a later scalp biopsy in several patients. Scalp clonality was compared across normal scalp (n=4), patchy alopecia areata scalp (n=8), and alopecia totalis/universalis scalp (n=8). RNA was obtained with the PAXgene miRNA kit for fixed scalp, the miRNeasy kit for PBMCs, and the RNeasy kit for mouse skin. TCRbeta CDR3 regions were amplified by immunoSEQ multiplex PCR with 35 Vbeta forward and 13 Jbeta reverse primers. Overall study results and their limits: Scalp clonality and the number of expanded CD8+ clones among the top 100 scalp clones were significantly decreased by tofacitinib. Shared TCR sequences between patients were less evident than in mice, which may be partly attributable to HLA diversity in the patient population. During tofacitinib treatment, many expanded lesional clones remained in scalp and blood, and this persistence may partly explain relapse after treatment is stopped. Higher clonality and more expanded CD8+ clones were observed in lesional scalp than in normal scalp, particularly in alopecia totalis/universalis, a finding suggestive of antigenic drive. Because the treated cohort was small and had only one nonresponder, larger studies are needed to examine links between baseline CD8+ expansion and response. Scalp TCR repertoire analysis is complicated because resident alphabeta T cells in normal human skin are also sequenced, whereas mouse skin is dominated by gammadelta T cells.

What the time point label conveys for this sample: about 25 weeks on oral tofacitinib. What the treatment or condition label conveys for this sample: oral pan-JAK inhibitor, 5-10 mg twice daily. From alopecia areata patients, peripheral blood was collected along with lesional scalp punch biopsies. PBMCs were isolated by density centrifugation and stained for CD3, CD4 and CD8, after which CD4+ and CD8+ T cells were sorted on a FACSAria. The library was prepared using the immunoSEQ multiplex PCR assay. For TCR sequencing, RNA was extracted from every sample and reverse transcribed into cDNA to serve as template. First-strand cDNA was synthesized with SuperScript III using a 2:1 mix of oligo-dT and random hexamers. A synthetic immune receptor repertoire was used to assess amplification bias, and residual bias was removed computationally. In the source study's methods: After raw reads were preprocessed to remove errors, the CDR3 was defined following IMGT conventions as running from the conserved cysteine to phenylalanine. Clonality was computed as 1 minus the Shannon entropy, with the entropy normalized by log2 of the number of productive unique TCRs. Whether each scalp clone was CD4 or CD8 was inferred by checking scalp TCRbeta sequences against the CD4 and CD8 repertoires from sorted blood. TCRdb retrieved this table from immuneACCESS and kept in-frame rearrangements only. Not all clones are present; in checked studies, unresolved V genes account for under half, and no reason is known for the remainder. That table is the source of V, J and clone size, and D and trimming were worked out from the DNA. Recorded for this sample are under 350,000 clones; 58% of them occurred a single time. The ten top clones hold under 2% of the sample.

Inclusive of the bounding cysteine and phenylalanine, the CDR3 is 15 residues long. Only the CDR3 region is kept as DNA, spanning 45 bases read in frame from base 1. The germline V gene (reference sequence) specifies SEHNR as CDR1 and FQNEAQ as CDR2. Germline trimming: 6 bases from V, 4 bases from J; junction bases outside gene matches: 10. This receptor was identified in a human donor with alopecia areata. The sample was CD4+ T cells sorted from blood, taken at week 24, from a patient treated with tofacitinib. The chain is assembled from TRBV7-9 and TRBJ2-5; TRBD2 aligns with 8 central bases. The CDR3 has the sequence CASRSTGLGGETQYF. The DNA is as follows: TGTGCCAGCAGGTCGACGGGACTAGGGGGAGAGACCCAGTACTTC.